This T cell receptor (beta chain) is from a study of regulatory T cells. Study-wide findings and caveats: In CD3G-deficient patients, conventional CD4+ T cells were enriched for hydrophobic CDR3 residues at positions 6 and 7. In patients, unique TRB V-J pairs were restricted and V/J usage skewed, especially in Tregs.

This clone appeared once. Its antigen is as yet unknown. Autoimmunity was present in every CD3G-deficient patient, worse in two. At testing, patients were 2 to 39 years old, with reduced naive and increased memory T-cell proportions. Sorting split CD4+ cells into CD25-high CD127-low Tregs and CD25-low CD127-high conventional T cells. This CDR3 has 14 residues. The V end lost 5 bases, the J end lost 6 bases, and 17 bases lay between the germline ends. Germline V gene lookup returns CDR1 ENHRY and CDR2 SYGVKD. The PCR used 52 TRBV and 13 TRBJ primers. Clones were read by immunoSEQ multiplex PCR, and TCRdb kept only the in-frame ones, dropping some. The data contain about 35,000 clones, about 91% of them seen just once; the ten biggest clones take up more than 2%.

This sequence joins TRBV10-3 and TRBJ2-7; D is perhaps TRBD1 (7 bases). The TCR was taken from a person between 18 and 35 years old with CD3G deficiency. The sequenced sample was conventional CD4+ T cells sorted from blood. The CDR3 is CAISPRQGGGEQYF. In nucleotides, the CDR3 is TGTGCCATCAGTCCTCGACAGGGAGGCGGCGAGCAGTACTTC.